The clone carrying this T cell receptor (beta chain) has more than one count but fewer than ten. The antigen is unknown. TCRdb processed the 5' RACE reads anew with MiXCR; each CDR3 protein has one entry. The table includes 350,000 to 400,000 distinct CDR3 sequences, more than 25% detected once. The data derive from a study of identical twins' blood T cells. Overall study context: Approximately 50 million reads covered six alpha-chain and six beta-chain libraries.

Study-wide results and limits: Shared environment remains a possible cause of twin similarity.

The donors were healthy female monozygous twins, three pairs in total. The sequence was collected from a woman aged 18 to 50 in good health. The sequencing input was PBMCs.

The chain's CDR3 is CASSQPRQDLSYEQYF. The CDR3 coding sequence is TGTGCCAGCAGCCAACCTAGACAGGACCTCTCCTACGAGCAGTACTTC. This chain links TRBV4-2 with TRBJ2-7; TRBD1 might be the D (6 bases). Germline V CDR1 and CDR2: LGHNA, YNFKEQ. V shed 2 bases and J shed 0 bases, with 14 bases lying between them. CDR3 size: 16 residues.